The clone carrying this T cell receptor (beta chain) was picked up many times. Its ends do not fully match the called genes, so a read error is possible. The TCR beta CDR3 regions underwent amplification from RNA transcripts. Following a first-round RT-PCR that used HTBI primers, a second-round multiplex PCR was carried out. Via MiXCR, TCRdb re-called the multiplex PCR reads, giving one row per CDR3 protein. The repertoire holds 300,000 to 350,000 distinct CDR3 sequences, with 15% to 20% as singletons. This sample was included in a study of Graves' ophthalmopathy and Graves' hyperthyroidism. Study background: Peripheral blood (taken before any treatment) was collected at initial diagnosis.

The CDR3 has 13 amino acids. In germline, CDR1 is MNHNS, CDR2 SASEGT. The TCR originated in an adult man with Graves' ophthalmopathy. The sample was peripheral blood. The gene calls are TRBV6-1 and TRBJ1-2; unclear D gene. The CDR3 DNA reads as TGTGCCAGCAGTAAGACCGGGGTCTATGGCTACGCCTTC. This sequence encodes CASSKTGVYGYAF.